This TCR beta chain derives from a study of human T cells and chemical hapten exposure. This clonotype was observed many times. TCRdb fed the RACE reads into MiXCR, producing one record per CDR3 protein. Seen here are some 120,000 distinct CDR3 sequences, roughly 12% observed once, and the top ten hold over 1.1%. The CDR3 sequence is 14 residues long. V shed 6 bases, J shed 2 bases, and the junction held 8 bases outside the gene matches. In germline, CDR1 is SQVTM, CDR2 ANQGSEA. Time point given: patch test 1, 2 weeks after DPC sensitization. Sample treatment: therapeutic diphenylcyclopropenone sensitization with weekly scalp DPC. Total RNA was isolated from unfractionated whole blood.

This sequence joins TRBV29-1 and TRBJ2-7; 9 bases are shared with TRBD1. The specimen was whole blood, collected in connection with sensitization to the hapten diphenylcyclopropenone (DPC). The TCR was taken from a woman in her 50s with alopecia areata. Some clones in this sample may be carry-over from other donors' samples. CDR3 nucleotides: TGCAGCGTGGGCCAAGGGACAGGGACCTACGAGCAGTACTTC. Translating gives CSVGQGTGTYEQYF.